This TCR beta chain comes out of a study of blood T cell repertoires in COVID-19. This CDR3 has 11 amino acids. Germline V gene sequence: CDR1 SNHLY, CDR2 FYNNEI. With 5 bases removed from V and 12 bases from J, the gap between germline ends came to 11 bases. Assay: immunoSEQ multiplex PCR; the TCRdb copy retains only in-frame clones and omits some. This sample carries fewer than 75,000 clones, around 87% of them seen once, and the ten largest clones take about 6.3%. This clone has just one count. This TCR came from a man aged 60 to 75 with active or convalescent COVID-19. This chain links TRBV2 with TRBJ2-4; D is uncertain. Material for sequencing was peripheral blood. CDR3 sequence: CASSSDRGQYF. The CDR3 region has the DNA TGTGCCAGCAGTTCCGACCGAGGTCAGTACTTC.